Given below is one T cell receptor (beta chain) in context. This CDR3 region has 14 residues. Trimming took 0 bases from V and 4 from J, leaving 10 bases between them. Per germline, CDR1 SGDLS and CDR2 YYNGEE. The data stem from a study of CD8 T cells in Susac syndrome. RNA, at about 0.5 to 1 ug, was reverse transcribed with random hexamers. From the immunoSEQ multiplex PCR reads, TCRdb called clonotypes with MiXCR, one entry per CDR3 protein. Here the sample spans about 140,000 distinct CDR3 sequences, around 95% being singletons. The clonotype was recovered from a human donor with Susac syndrome. Sequencing was performed on CD8+ T cells from PBMCs. The chain recombines TRBV9 with TRBJ1-2; D remains unclear. The CDR3 coding sequence is TGTGCCAGCAGCGTAGGAGGCAGTTCCTATGGCTACACCTTC. It is translated as CASSVGGSSYGYTF.